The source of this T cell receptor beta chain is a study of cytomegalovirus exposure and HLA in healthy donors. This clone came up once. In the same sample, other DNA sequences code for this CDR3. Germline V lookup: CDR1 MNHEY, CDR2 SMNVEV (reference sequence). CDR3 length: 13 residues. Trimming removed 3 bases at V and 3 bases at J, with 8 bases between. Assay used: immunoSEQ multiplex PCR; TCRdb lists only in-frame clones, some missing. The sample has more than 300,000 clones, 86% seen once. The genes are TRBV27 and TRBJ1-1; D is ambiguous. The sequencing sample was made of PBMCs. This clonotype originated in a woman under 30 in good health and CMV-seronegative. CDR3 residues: CASSFRQDTEAFF. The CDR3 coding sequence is TGTGCCAGCAGTTTCCGACAAGACACTGAAGCTTTCTTT.